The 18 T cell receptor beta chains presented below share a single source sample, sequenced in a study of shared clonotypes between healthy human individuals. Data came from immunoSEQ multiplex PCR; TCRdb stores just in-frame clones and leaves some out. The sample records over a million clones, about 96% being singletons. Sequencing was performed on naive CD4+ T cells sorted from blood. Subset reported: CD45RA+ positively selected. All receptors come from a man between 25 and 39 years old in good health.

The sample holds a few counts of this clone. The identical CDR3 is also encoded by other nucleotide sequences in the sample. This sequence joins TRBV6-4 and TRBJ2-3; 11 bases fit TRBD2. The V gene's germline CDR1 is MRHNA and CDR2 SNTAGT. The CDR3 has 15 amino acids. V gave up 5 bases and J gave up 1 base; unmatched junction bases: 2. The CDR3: CASSLAGGGTDTQYF. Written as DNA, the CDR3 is TGTGCCAGCAGTCTAGCGGGAGGAGGCACAGATACGCAGTATTTT.

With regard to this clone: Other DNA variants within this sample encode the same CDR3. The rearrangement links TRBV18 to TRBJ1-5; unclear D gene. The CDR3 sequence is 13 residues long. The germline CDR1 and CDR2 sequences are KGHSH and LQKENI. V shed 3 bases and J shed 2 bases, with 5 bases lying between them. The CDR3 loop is CASSPGGNQPQHF. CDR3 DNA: TGTGCCAGCTCACCCGGGGGCAATCAGCCCCAGCATTTT.

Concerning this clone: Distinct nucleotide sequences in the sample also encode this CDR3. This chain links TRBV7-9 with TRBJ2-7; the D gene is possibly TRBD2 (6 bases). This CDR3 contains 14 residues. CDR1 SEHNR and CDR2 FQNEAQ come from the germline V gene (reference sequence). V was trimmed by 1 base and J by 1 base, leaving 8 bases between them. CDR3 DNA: TGTGCCAGCAGCTTAGGACTAGTTTCCTACGAGCAGTACTTC. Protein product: CASSLGLVSYEQYF.

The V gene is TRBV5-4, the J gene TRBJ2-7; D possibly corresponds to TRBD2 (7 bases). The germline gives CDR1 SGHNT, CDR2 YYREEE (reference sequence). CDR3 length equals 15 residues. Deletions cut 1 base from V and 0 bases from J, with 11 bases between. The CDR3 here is CASSLRGTNSYEQYF. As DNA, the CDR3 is TGTGCCAGCAGCTTGAGGGGGACTAACTCCTACGAGCAGTACTTC.

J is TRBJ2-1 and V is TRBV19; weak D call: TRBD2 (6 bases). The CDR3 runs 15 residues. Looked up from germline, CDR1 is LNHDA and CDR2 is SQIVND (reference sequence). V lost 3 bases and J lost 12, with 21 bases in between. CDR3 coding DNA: TGTGCCAGTAGTATGGGCGGGATCCTCTTAAGTGGGCAGTTCTTC. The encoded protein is CASSMGGILLSGQFF.

The CDR3: CASSRGTGGSLMNTEAFF. The CDR3 nucleotides are TGTGCCAGCAGCAGAGGGACAGGGGGGTCTCTGATGAACACTGAAGCTTTCTTT. This chain connects TRBV11-2 to TRBJ1-1; 11 positions match TRBD1. This CDR3 spans 18 amino acids. Germline values: CDR1 SGHAT, CDR2 FQNNGV. With 5 bases clipped from V and 0 bases from J, the junction kept 11 bases outside the gene matches.

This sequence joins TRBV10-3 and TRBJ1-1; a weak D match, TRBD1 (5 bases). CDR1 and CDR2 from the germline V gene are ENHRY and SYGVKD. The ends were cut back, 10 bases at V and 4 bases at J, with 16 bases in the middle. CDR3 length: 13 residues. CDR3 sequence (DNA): TGTGCCAGCCGGGGTCAGGGTCCCACTGAAGCTTTCTTT. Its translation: CASRGQGPTEAFF.

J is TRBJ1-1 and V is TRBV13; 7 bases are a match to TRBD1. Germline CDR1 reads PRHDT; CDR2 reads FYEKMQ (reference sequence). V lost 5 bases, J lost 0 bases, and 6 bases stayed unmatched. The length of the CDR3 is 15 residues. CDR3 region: CASSRWDSLNTEAFF. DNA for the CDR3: TGTGCCAGCAGCCGCTGGGACAGCCTGAACACTGAAGCTTTCTTT.

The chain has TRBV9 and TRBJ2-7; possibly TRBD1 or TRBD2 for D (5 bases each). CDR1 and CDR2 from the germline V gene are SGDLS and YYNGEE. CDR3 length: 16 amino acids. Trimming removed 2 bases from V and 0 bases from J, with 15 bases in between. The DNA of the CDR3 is TGTGCCAGCAGCGTGGGGCTAGCCCCTAGCTCCTACGAGCAGTACTTC. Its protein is CASSVGLAPSSYEQYF.

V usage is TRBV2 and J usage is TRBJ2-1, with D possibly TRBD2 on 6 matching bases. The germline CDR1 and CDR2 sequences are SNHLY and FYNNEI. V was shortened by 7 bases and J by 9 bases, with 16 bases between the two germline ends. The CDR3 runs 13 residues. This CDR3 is CASKREVGSEQFF. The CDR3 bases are TGTGCCAGCAAGAGGGAGGTTGGCAGTGAGCAGTTCTTC.

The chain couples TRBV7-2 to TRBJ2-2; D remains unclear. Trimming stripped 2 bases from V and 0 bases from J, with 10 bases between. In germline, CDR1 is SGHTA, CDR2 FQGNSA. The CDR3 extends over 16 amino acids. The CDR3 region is CASSLYATPNTGELFF. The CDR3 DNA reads TGTGCCAGCAGCTTATACGCCACACCGAACACCGGGGAGCTGTTTTTT.

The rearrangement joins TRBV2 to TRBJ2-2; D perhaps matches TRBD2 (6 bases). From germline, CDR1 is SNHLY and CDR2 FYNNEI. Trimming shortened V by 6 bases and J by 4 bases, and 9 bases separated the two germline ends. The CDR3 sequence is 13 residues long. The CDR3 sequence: CASRPGLTGELFF. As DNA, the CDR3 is TGTGCCAGCAGGCCGGGACTCACCGGGGAGCTGTTTTTT.

The CDR3 sequence: CASREGGPTRETQYF. The CDR3, as DNA: TGTGCCAGCCGTGAGGGGGGGCCTACCCGGGAGACCCAGTACTTC. The rearrangement uses TRBV7-9 and TRBJ2-5; a weak D match, TRBD2 (7 bases). Between the trimmed V and J ends, which lost 8 bases and 5 bases, there was a span of 21 bases. The CDR3 runs to 15 residues. Looked up from germline, CDR1 is SEHNR and CDR2 is FQNEAQ (reference sequence).

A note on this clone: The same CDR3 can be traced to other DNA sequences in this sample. Written as DNA, the CDR3 is TGCGCCAGCAGCTTGGGGACAGCCAACTACGAGCAGTACTTC. Residues: CASSLGTANYEQYF. V and J are TRBV5-1 and TRBJ2-7; weak D call: TRBD1 (6 bases). Trimming stripped 0 bases from V and 3 bases from J, with 10 bases between. Germline V gives CDR1 SGHRS, CDR2 YFSETQ. The CDR3 loop spans 14 amino acids.

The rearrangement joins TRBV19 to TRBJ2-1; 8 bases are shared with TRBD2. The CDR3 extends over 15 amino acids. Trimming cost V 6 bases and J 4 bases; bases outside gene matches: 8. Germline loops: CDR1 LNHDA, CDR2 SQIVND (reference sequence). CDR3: CASRLLAEVYNEQFF. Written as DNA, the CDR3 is TGTGCCAGTAGACTACTAGCGGAGGTATACAATGAGCAGTTCTTC.

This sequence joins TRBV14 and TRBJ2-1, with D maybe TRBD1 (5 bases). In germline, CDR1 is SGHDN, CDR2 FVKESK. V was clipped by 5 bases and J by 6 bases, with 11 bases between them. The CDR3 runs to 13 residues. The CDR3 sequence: CASSLGPGNEQFF. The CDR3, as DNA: TGTGCCAGCAGCTTGGGGCCCGGCAATGAGCAGTTCTTC.

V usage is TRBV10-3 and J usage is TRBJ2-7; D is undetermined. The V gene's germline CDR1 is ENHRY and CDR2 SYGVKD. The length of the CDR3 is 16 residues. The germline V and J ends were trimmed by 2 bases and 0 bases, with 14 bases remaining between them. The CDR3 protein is CAISERPARSSYEQYF. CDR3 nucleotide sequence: TGTGCCATCAGTGAGAGGCCAGCTCGCAGCTCCTACGAGCAGTACTTC.

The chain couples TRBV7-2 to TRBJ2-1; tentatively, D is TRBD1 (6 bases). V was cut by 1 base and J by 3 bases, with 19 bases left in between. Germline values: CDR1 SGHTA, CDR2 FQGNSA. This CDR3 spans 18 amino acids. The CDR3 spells CASSLVVRFRDNYNEQFF. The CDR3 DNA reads TGTGCCAGCAGCTTAGTTGTTCGGTTCCGGGACAACTACAATGAGCAGTTCTTC.